Below, 16 T cell receptor beta chains from the same sample are listed, as sequenced in a study of T cell changes during pregnancy in multiple sclerosis (dated by TCRdb to about 2019). Library creation used the immunoSEQ multiplex PCR assay. The immuneACCESS repertoire file appears here via TCRdb, limited to in-frame rearrangements. These files lack a portion of the clones; in checked studies, under half of the deficit traces to unresolved V genes, and the cause of the others is not known. Recorded for this sample are 40,000 to 60,000 clones; around 92% of them occurred a single time. The ten top clones hold around 0.56% of the sample. The sequencing here drew on CD4+ T cells from peripheral blood mononuclear cells, taken after pregnancy. The origin of the receptors is a female donor with multiple sclerosis, enrolled in a pregnancy study.

The chain joins TRBV19 to TRBJ1-2; 8 positions match TRBD1. The germline CDR1 and CDR2 sequences are LNHDA and SQIVND (reference sequence). After removal of 1 base from V and 4 bases from J, the junction contained 8 bases not matched to a gene. The length of the CDR3 is 16 residues. CDR3 coding DNA: TGTGCCAGTAGTATAGCCAGGGGGCGCGCGGCCTATGGCTACACCTTC. Translation: CASSIARGRAAYGYTF.

The chain couples TRBV30 to TRBJ2-7; 8 nucleotides line up with TRBD2. The CDR3 is made up of 14 amino acids. The trim removed 3 bases at V and 2 bases at J, leaving 6 bases unmatched. Looked up from germline, CDR1 is GTSNPN and CDR2 is SVGIG (reference sequence). DNA of the CDR3: TGTGCCTGGAGGAAAGGTAGCGGGGCCTACGAGCAGTACTTC. Amino acid sequence: CAWRKGSGAYEQYF.

The genes are TRBV6-5 and TRBJ1-2; TRBD1 matches 11 bases. CDR1 is MNHEY and CDR2 is SVGAGI in the germline V gene. Losses at the gene ends were 2 bases for V and 2 bases for J; bases not matched to a gene: 4. The CDR3 totals 16 residues. This chain's CDR3 is CASSYTRTGGNYGYTF. The CDR3, as DNA: TGTGCCAGCAGTTACACAAGGACAGGGGGCAACTATGGCTACACCTTC.

The chain joins TRBV28 to TRBJ2-3; 8 nucleotides align to TRBD1. CDR3 size: 14 residues. With V trimmed by 4 bases and J by 5 bases, 5 bases remained unmatched. Looked up from germline, CDR1 is MDHEN and CDR2 is SYDVKM. CDR3 DNA sequence: TGTGCCAGCAGTTCAGGGGGCGTTATAGATACGCAGTATTTT. It is translated as CASSSGGVIDTQYF.

The V call is TRBV7-2, the J call TRBJ2-3, with 8 positions matching TRBD1. The CDR3 has 14 residues. Germline CDR1 reads SGHTA; CDR2 reads FQGNSA. V lost 3 bases, J lost 6 bases, and 5 bases stayed unmatched. The DNA of the CDR3 is TGTGCCAGCAGCTTGGACAGGGCCCTGGATACGCAGTATTTT. This encodes CASSLDRALDTQYF.

This clone was observed once. The chain couples TRBV5-6 to TRBJ2-7, with TRBD1 matching over 10 bases. Germline CDR1 and CDR2: SGHDT and YYEEEE. The CDR3 spans 15 residues. V was pared by 0 bases and J by 4 bases, with 4 bases of the junction left unmatched. The CDR3 DNA reads TGTGCCAGCAGCTTGGCTGACAGGGGGCTTTACGAGCAGTACTTC. Translated: CASSLADRGLYEQYF.

This clone occurred once. The CDR3 sequence: CASSRGQSNQPQHF. For the CDR3, the DNA is TGTGCCAGCTCACGCGGACAGAGTAATCAGCCCCAGCATTTT. The chain joins TRBV18 to TRBJ1-5; possibly TRBD1 for D (6 bases). The CDR3 extends over 14 amino acids. The germline gives CDR1 KGHSH, CDR2 LQKENI. V lost 4 bases and J 4 bases, leaving 11 bases between the germline ends.

This sequence joins TRBV18 and TRBJ2-4, with 8 bases identical to TRBD1. This CDR3 comprises 16 residues. In germline, CDR1 is KGHSH, CDR2 LQKENI. V lost 1 base and J lost 5; bases outside the gene matches: 7. Here the CDR3 DNA reads TGTGCCAGCTCACCACTGGTTGGACAGGGACAAAACATTCAGTACTTC. The encoded protein is CASSPLVGQGQNIQYF. The entire variable domain, with the rest obtained from reference TRBV18 and TRBJ2-4, is as follows: NAGVMQNPRHLVRRRGQEARLRCSPMKGHSHVYWYRQLPEEGLKFMVYLQKENIIDESGMPKERFSAEFPKEGPSILRIQQVVRGDSAAYFCASSPLVGQGQNIQYFGAGTRLSVL.

J is TRBJ1-5 and V is TRBV5-6; 12 positions match TRBD1. Germline CDR1 and CDR2: SGHDT and YYEEEE. The V gene end was trimmed by 5 bases and the J gene end by 4 bases; junction bases not matched to a gene: 4. The CDR3 extends over 15 amino acids. The CDR3, as DNA: TGTGCCAGCAGTCCGGGACAGGGGGCAAATCAGCCCCAGCATTTT. Translating gives CASSPGQGANQPQHF.

The V gene is TRBV27, the J gene TRBJ1-5; unclear D gene. Trimming took off 2 bases at V and 2 bases at J, with 10 bases between the two ends. This CDR3 has 15 residues. Germline CDR1 is MNHEY and CDR2 is SMNVEV (reference sequence). This CDR3 reads CASSLRGTGNQPQHF. CDR3 DNA sequence: TGTGCCAGCAGTTTACGGGGAACTGGCAATCAGCCCCAGCATTTT.

V is TRBV28 and J is TRBJ2-5; 11 positions match TRBD2. Trimming removed 6 bases from V and 5 bases from J; junction bases left unmatched: 17. Germline values: CDR1 MDHEN, CDR2 SYDVKM. This CDR3 spans 18 amino acids. The CDR3 spells CASRLKTSGVVSRETQYF. The CDR3 DNA sequence: TGTGCCAGCAGACTAAAGACTAGCGGGGTAGTATCGAGGGAGACCCAGTACTTC.

The chain carries TRBV27 and TRBJ2-1; 9 bases align to TRBD2. This CDR3 comprises 14 residues. The V gene's germline CDR1 is MNHEY and CDR2 SMNVEV (reference sequence). With V trimmed by 6 bases and J by 1 base, 1 base remained unmatched. CDR3 DNA sequence: TGTGCCAGCAGCCTAGCGGGATCCTACAATGAGCAGTTCTTC. As protein: CASSLAGSYNEQFF.

In its sample, this clone was seen once. The rearrangement joins TRBV2 to TRBJ1-1, with D uncertain. The V gene's germline CDR1 is SNHLY and CDR2 FYNNEI. Trimming shortened V by 8 bases and J by 5 bases, and 15 bases separated the two germline ends. The length of the CDR3 is 13 residues. CDR3 sequence reads: CASAPREATEAFF. In nucleotides, the CDR3 is TGTGCCAGCGCGCCCCGGGAAGCGACTGAAGCTTTCTTT.

V gene TRBV5-4 combines with J gene TRBJ2-2; the D is unclear. V was clipped by 0 bases and J by 6 bases, with 15 bases between them. The CDR3 runs 16 residues. From germline, CDR1 is SGHNT and CDR2 YYREEE (reference sequence). The CDR3 is CASSLGRPSLAGELFF. Written as DNA, the CDR3 is TGTGCCAGCAGCTTGGGTCGTCCTTCCCTCGCCGGGGAGCTGTTTTTT.

The V and J genes are TRBV18 and TRBJ2-3, with 8 bases identical to TRBD2. The CDR3 runs 15 residues. The germline V gene encodes CDR1 KGHSH and CDR2 LQKENI. The J segment lost 0 bases and the V segment lost 8 bases, leaving 7 bases of the junction unmatched. The CDR3 spells CASLRVAGSTDTQYF. The DNA for the CDR3 is TGTGCCAGCCTACGGGTAGCGGGAAGCACAGATACGCAGTATTTT. Drawing the rest from reference TRBV18 and TRBJ2-3, the complete variable domain is NAGVMQNPRHLVRRRGQEARLRCSPMKGHSHVYWYRQLPEEGLKFMVYLQKENIIDESGMPKERFSAEFPKEGPSILRIQQVVRGDSAAYFCASLRVAGSTDTQYFGPGTRLTVL.

The CDR3 region has the DNA TGTGCCAGCAGTTTTTCTCAGACAGGGTCCTATGGCTACACCTTC. It specifies CASSFSQTGSYGYTF. The chain has TRBV28 and TRBJ1-2, with 7 bases lining up with TRBD1. V lost 3 bases to trimming and J lost 4 bases; unmatched junction nucleotides: 8. CDR1 MDHEN and CDR2 SYDVKM come from the germline V gene. The CDR3 length is 15 residues.